This paragraph covers one TCR beta chain sequence. The antigen is unknown. The data were obtained in a study of OX40 agonist ivuxolimab in advanced cancers. Overall study: Recorded diagnoses for dose-escalation patients were hepatocellular carcinoma, melanoma, renal cell or head and neck cancer.

CDR3 length: 17 amino acids. The germline V gene has CDR1 LGHNA and CDR2 YSLEER. Unmatched junction bases numbered 8, after V lost 2 bases and J lost 2 bases. Assay used: immunoSEQ multiplex PCR; TCRdb lists only in-frame clones, some missing. Among around 100,000 clones listed, more than 85% were seen once. Broader study findings: Relative to CD4+ cells, CD8+ T cells on average had more expanded clones.

The receptor's source is an adult with an advanced solid tumor such as melanoma, head and neck, liver or kidney cancer. The sequences come from CD4+ or CD8+ T cells sorted from blood, collected in a trial of the OX40 agonist ivuxolimab. The rearrangement links TRBV4-3 to TRBJ2-7; 11 bases line up with TRBD2. The CDR3 sequence is CASSQTYATSGAYEQYF. In DNA form, the CDR3 reads TGCGCCAGCAGCCAAACATACGCGACTAGCGGGGCCTACGAGCAGTACTTC.